This T cell receptor (beta chain) was captured by sequencing in a study of early T cells in non-severe SARS-CoV-2 infection. The overall study: Chains from this unsorted whole-blood bulk RNA could not be paired.

TCRdb recomputed calls from the 5' RACE reads with MiXCR, one row per CDR3 protein. The repertoire consists of some 30,000 distinct CDR3 sequences, with 3.5% to 5% occurring once and the leading ten covering approximately 6.3%. Germline CDR1 is KGHDR and CDR2 is SFDVKD. The ends were cut back, 4 bases at V and 8 bases at J, with 14 bases in the middle. The CDR3 sequence is 14 residues long. There are many counts of this clonotype. This TCR was sampled from an adult who was a healthcare worker with PCR-confirmed SARS-CoV-2 infection or an uninfected control (not recorded which). The genes are TRBV24-1 and TRBJ2-1; D is possibly TRBD2 (5 bases). The sequenced material came from whole blood. CDR3 bases: TGTGCCACCAGTGACACCGGGGATCGCGATGAGCAGTTCTTC. Translation: CATSDTGDRDEQFF.